This T cell receptor (beta chain) is from a study of T cell responses to AZD1222 COVID-19 vaccine. Only in-frame clones appear in the TCRdb table, and some are missing; sequencing was by immunoSEQ multiplex PCR. The sample has over 130,000 clones, 80% to 95% seen once. Notes on the study in general: Among the donors, most were white British and more were female, and clonal diversity was possibly underestimated.

V was clipped by 4 bases and J by 5 bases, with 12 bases between them. The CDR3 is 14 residues long. From germline, CDR1 is MDHEN and CDR2 SYDVKM. Points on this clone: Its specificity is unknown.

Specimen: peripheral blood, collected 28 days after the second AZD1222 dose. This clonotype was obtained from an adult who received the AZD1222 COVID-19 vaccine. This rearrangement joins TRBV28 to TRBJ2-1; no clear D gene. The CDR3 DNA sequence: TGTGCCAGCAGTTCCCGAAACCGGGACAATGAGCAGTTCTTC. It yields the protein CASSSRNRDNEQFF.